Detailed here is one TCR beta chain. What it binds is unknown. The sample originates from a study of shared clonotypes between healthy human individuals. Findings and caveats of the study: Clonotype sharing among donors was expected to depend on sequencing depth.

The CDR3 covers 13 residues. The germline V gene has CDR1 SNHLY and CDR2 FYNNEI. Trimming removed 6 bases from V and 6 bases from J; junction bases left unmatched: 4. The assay was immunoSEQ multiplex PCR, and TCRdb's table has in-frame clones only and misses some. The sample includes 2 million to 2.5 million clones, more than 90% of them seen just once. The sequenced material came from naive CD4+ T cells sorted from blood. Subset given: CD45RA+ positively selected. V usage is TRBV2 and J usage is TRBJ2-1; 8 bases align to TRBD2. The receptor's source is a man aged 18 to 35 in good health. The DNA of the CDR3 is TGTGCCAGCAGACCCGGGACTAGCAATGAGCAGTTCTTC. Its translation is CASRPGTSNEQFF.